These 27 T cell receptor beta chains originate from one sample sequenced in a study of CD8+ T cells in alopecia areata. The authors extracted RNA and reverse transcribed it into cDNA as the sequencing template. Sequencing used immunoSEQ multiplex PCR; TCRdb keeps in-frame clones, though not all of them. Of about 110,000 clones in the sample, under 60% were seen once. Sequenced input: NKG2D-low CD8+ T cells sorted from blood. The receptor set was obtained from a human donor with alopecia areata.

CDR3 sequence (DNA): TGTGCCAGCCCCAGCCGTGATAGCACAGATACGCAGTATTTT. Amino acid sequence: CASPSRDSTDTQYF. V and J are TRBV2 and TRBJ2-3; no clear D. Germline CDR1 and CDR2: SNHLY and FYNNEI. This CDR3 comprises 14 residues. Trimming left V 8 bases short and J 0 bases short, with 12 bases between.

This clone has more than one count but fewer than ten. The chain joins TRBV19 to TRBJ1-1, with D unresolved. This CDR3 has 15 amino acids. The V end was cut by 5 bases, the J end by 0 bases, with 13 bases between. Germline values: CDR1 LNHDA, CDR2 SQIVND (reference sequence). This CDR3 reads CASSEFFGVNTEAFF. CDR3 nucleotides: TGTGCCAGTAGTGAATTCTTCGGGGTGAACACTGAAGCTTTCTTT. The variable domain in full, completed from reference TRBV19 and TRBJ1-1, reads DGGITQSPKYLFRKEGQNVTLSCEQNLNHDAMYWYRQDPGQGLRLIYYSQIVNDFQKGDIAEGYSVSREKKESFPLTVTSAQKNPTAFYLCASSEFFGVNTEAFFGQGTRLTVV.

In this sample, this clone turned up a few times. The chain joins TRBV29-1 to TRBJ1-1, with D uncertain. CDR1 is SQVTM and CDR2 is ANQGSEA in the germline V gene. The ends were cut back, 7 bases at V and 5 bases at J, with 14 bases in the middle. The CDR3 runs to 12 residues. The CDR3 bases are TGCAGCGCACAAACCCGAGGGACTGAAGCTTTCTTT. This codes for CSAQTRGTEAFF.

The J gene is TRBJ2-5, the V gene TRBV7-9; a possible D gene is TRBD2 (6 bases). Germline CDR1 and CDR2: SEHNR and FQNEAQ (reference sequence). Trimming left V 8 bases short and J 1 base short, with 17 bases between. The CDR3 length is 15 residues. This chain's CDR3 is CASGLFTTSQETQYF. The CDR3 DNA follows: TGTGCCAGCGGACTATTTACTACCAGCCAAGAGACCCAGTACTTC.

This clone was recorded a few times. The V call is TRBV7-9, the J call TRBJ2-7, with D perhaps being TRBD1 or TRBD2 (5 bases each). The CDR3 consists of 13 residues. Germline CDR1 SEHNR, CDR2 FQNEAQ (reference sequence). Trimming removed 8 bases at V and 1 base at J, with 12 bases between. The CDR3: CASEGQPSYEQYF. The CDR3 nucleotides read TGTGCCAGCGAGGGGCAGCCTTCCTACGAGCAGTACTTC.

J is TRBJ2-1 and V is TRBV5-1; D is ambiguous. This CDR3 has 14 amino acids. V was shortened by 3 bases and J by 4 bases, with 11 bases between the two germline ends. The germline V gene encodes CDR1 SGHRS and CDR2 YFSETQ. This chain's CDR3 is CASSSTSGYNEQFF. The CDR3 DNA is TGCGCCAGCAGCTCCACCTCAGGTTACAATGAGCAGTTCTTC.

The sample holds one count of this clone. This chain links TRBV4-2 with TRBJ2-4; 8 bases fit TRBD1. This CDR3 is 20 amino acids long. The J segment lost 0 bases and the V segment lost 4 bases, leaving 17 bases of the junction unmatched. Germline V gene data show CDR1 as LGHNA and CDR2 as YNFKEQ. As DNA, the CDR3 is TGTGCCAGCAGCCTCCGATGGGGACAGGATGATCTTTTAGCCAAAAACATTCAGTACTTC. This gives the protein CASSLRWGQDDLLAKNIQYF.

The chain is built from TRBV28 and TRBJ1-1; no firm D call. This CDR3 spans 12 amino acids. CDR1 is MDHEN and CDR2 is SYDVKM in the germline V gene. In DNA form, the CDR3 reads TGTACCGTGTCCGCTTTGAACACTGAAGCTTTCTTT. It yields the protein CTVSALNTEAFF. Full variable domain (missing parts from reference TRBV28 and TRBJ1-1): DVKVTQSSRYLVKRTGEKVFLECVQDMDHENMFWYRQDPGLGLRLIYFSYDVKMKEKGDIPEGYSVSREKKERFSLILESASTNQTSMYLCTVSALNTEAFFGQGTRLTVV.

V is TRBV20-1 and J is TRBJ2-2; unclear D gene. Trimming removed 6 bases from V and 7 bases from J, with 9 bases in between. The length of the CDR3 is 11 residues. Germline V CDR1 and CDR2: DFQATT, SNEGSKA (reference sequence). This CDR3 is CSARAGGELFF. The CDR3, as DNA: TGCAGTGCCCGAGCTGGCGGGGAGCTGTTTTTT.

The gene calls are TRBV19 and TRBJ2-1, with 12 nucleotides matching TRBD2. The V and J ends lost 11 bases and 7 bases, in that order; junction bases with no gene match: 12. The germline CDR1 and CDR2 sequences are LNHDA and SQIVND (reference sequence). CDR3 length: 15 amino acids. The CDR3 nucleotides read TGTGCCTCGAGGGGGCTAGCGGGAGGGTCGAATGAGCAGTTCTTC. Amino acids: CASRGLAGGSNEQFF.

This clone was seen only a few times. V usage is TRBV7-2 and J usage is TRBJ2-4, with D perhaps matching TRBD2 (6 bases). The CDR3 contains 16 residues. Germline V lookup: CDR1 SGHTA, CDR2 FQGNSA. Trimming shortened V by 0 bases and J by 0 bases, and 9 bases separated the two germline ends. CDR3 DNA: TGTGCCAGCAGCTTAGCTACGGGACTAGCCAAAAACATTCAGTACTTC. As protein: CASSLATGLAKNIQYF.

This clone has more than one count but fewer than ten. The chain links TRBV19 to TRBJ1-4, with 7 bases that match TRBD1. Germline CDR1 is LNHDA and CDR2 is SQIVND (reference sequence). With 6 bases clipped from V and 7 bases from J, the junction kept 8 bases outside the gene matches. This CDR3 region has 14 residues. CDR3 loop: CASSESGQREKLFF. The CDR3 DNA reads TGTGCCAGTAGCGAATCGGGACAGCGTGAAAAACTGTTTTTT.

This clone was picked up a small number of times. For the CDR3, the DNA is TGTGCCAGTAGTTCTCGTCCTGACAGGGCCACAGATACGCAGTATTTT. The encoded protein is CASSSRPDRATDTQYF. The chain is built from TRBV19 and TRBJ2-3, with TRBD1 matching over 7 bases. The CDR3 spans 16 residues. Germline V gives CDR1 LNHDA, CDR2 SQIVND (reference sequence). V gave up 5 bases and J gave up 2 bases; unmatched junction bases: 10.

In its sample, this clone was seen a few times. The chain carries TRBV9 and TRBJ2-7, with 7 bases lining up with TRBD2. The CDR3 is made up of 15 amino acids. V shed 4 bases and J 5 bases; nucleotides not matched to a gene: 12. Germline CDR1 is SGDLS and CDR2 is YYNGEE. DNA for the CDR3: TGTGCCAGCAGCTTAATGAGCGGGGTTCGGGACGAGCAGTACTTC. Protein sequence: CASSLMSGVRDEQYF.

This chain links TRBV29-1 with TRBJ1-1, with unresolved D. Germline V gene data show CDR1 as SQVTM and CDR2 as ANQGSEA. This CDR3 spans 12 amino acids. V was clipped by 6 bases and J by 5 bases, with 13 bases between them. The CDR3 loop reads CSVRREKTEAFF. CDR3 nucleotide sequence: TGCAGCGTACGGAGGGAGAAGACTGAAGCTTTCTTT.

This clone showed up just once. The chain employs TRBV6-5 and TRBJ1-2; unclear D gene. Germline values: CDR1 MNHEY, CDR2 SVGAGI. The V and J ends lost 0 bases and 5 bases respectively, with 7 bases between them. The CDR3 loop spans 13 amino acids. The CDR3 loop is CASSYSSTYGYTF. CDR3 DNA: TGTGCCAGCAGTTACTCTTCGACTTATGGCTACACCTTC.

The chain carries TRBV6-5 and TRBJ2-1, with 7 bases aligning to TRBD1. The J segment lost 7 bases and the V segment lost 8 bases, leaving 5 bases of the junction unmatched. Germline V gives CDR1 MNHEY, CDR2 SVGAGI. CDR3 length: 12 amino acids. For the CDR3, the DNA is TGTGCCAGCTGGGGACAGACGAATGAGCAGTTCTTC. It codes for CASWGQTNEQFF.

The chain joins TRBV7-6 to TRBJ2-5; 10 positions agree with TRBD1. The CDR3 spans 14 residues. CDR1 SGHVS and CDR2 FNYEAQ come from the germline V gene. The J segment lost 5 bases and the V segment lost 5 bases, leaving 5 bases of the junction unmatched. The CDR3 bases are TGTGCCAGCAGCCGGACAGGGGGACCTGAGACCCAGTACTTC. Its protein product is CASSRTGGPETQYF.

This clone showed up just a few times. The CDR3 DNA sequence: TGTGCCAGCAGTTTATCGCTAGCGGGTTACAATGAGCAGTTCTTC. Translation gives CASSLSLAGYNEQFF. The chain couples TRBV28 to TRBJ2-1, with 8 nucleotides matching TRBD2. This CDR3 spans 15 amino acids. Germline V gene lookup returns CDR1 MDHEN and CDR2 SYDVKM. Trimming at V came to 1 base and at J to 4 bases, leaving 3 bases not matched to a gene.

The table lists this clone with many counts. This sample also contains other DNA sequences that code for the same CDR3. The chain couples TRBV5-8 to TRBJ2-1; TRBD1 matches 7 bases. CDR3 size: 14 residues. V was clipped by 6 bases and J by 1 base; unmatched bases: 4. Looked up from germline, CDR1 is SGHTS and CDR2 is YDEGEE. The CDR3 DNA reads TGTGCCAGCACCAGCAGGGGGTCCTACAATGAGCAGTTCTTC. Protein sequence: CASTSRGSYNEQFF.

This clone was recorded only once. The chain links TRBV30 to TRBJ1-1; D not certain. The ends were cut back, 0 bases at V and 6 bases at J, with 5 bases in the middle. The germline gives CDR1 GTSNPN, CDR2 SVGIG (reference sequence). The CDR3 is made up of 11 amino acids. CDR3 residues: CAWSVSAEAFF. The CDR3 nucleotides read TGTGCCTGGAGTGTCAGCGCTGAAGCTTTCTTT. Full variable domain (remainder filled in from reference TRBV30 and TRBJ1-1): SQTIHQWPATLVQPVGSPLSLECTVEGTSNPNLYWYRQAAGRGLQLLFYSVGIGQISSEVPQNLSASRPQDRQFILSSKKLLLSDSGFYLCAWSVSAEAFFGQGTRLTVV.

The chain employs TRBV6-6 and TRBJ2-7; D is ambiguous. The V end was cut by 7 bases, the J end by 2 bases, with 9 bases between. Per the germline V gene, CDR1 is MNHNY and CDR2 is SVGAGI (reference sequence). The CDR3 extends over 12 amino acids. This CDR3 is CASTVRPYEQYF. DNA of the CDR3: TGTGCCAGCACAGTCCGCCCCTACGAGCAGTACTTC.

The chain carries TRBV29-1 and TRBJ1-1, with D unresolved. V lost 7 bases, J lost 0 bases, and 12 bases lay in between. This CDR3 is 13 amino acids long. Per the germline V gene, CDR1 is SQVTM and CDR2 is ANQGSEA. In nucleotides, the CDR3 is TGCAGCGCCGGAGGCGGAATGAACACTGAAGCTTTCTTT. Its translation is CSAGGGMNTEAFF.

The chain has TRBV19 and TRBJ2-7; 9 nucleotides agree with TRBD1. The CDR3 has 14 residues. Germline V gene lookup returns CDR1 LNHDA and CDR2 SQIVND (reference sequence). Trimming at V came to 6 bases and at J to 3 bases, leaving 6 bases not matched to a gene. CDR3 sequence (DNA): TGTGCCAGTAGAGGGGGACAGGGATTCTACGAGCAGTACTTC. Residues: CASRGGQGFYEQYF.

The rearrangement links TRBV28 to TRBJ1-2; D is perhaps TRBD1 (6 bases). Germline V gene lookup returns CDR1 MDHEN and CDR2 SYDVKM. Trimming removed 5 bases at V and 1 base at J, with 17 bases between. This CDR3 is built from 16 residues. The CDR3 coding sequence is TGTGCCAGCAGTCCAACGTCCCAGGGGATTAACTATGGCTACACCTTC. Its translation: CASSPTSQGINYGYTF.

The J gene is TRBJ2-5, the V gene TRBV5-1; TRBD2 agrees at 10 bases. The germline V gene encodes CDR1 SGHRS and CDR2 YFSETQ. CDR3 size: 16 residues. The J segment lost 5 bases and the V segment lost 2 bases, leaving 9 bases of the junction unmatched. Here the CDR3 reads CASSFLSGRARETQYF. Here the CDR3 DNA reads TGCGCCAGCAGCTTTCTCAGCGGGAGGGCTCGGGAGACCCAGTACTTC.

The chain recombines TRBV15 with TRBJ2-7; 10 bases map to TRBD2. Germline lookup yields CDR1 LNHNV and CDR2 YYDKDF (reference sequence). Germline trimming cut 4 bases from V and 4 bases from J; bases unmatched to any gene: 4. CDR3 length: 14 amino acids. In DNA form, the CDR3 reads TGTGCCACCAGCAAGGCTAGCGGGAGTTACGAGCAGTACTTC. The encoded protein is CATSKASGSYEQYF. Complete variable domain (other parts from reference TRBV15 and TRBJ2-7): DAMVIQNPRYQVTQFGKPVTLSCSQTLNHNVMYWYQQKSSQAPKLLFHYYDKDFNNEADTPDNFQSRRPNTSFCFLDIRSPGLGDTAMYLCATSKASGSYEQYFGPGTRLTVT.